The T cell receptor beta chain described here comes from a study of blood T cells in healthy people across ages. Overall study findings and caveats: Nothing was known about donor CMV status, and this possibly confounded expanded clonotype changes.

Every sample yielded at least 6.5 million isolated PBMCs. A sample-barcoded 5' primer and a J-beta primer mix were used in a second PCR of about 7 to 12 cycles. TCRdb re-derived calls from the 5' RACE reads in MiXCR, one entry per CDR3 protein. Here the sample spans around 990,000 distinct CDR3 sequences, roughly two fifths being singletons. This clonotype was found many times. The antigen remains undetermined. The germline gives CDR1 LGHNA, CDR2 YSLEER. Trimming took off 0 bases at V and 8 bases at J, with 10 bases between the two ends. The CDR3 has 13 amino acids. The sequenced sample consisted of blood. The clonotype comes from a man aged 18-30 years in good health. The rearrangement uses TRBV4-3 and TRBJ1-2, with D possibly TRBD1 on 5 matching bases. DNA for the CDR3: TGCGCCAGCAGCCAAGATAGGGACGGAGGCTACACCTTC. Amino acid sequence: CASSQDRDGGYTF.